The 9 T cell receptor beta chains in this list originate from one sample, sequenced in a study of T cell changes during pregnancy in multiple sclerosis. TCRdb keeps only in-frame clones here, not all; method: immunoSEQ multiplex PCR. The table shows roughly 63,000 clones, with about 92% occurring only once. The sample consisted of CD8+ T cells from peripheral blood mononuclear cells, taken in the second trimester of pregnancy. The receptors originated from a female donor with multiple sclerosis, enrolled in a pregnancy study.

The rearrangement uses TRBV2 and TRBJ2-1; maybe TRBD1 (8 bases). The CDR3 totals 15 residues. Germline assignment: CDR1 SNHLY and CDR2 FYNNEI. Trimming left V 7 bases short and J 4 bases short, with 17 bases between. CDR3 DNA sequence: TGTGCCAGCACCGGACAGGGCGGGGGTTACAATGAGCAGTTCTTC. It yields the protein CASTGQGGGYNEQFF.

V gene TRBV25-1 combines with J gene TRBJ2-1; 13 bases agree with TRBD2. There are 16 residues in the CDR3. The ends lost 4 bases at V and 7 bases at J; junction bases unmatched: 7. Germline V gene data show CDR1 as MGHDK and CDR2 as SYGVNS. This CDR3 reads CASSGQTSGRRNEQFF. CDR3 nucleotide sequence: TGTGCCAGCAGTGGCCAGACTAGCGGGAGGAGGAATGAGCAGTTCTTC.

The CDR3 reads CASSPSVWERDEQFF. The CDR3, as DNA: TGTGCCAGCAGTCCCTCCGTGTGGGAGAGGGATGAGCAGTTCTTC. This rearrangement joins TRBV7-9 to TRBJ2-1; D possibly corresponds to TRBD2 (5 bases). The CDR3 length is 15 residues. The V end was cut by 6 bases, the J end by 8 bases, with 20 bases between. Germline CDR1 SEHNR, CDR2 FQNEAQ (reference sequence).

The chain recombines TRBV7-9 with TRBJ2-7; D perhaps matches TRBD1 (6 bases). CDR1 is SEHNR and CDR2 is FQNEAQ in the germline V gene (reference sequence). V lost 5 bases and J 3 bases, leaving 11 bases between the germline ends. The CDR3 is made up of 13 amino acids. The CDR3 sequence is CASSRPTGYEQYF. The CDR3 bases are TGTGCCAGCAGCCGACCGACAGGCTACGAGCAGTACTTC.

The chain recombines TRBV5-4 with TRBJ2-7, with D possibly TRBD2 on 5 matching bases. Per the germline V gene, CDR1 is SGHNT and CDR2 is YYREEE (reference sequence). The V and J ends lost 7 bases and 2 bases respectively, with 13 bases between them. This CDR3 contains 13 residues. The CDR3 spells CASGEGGTYEQYF. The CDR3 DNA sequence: TGTGCCAGCGGCGAGGGTGGGACCTACGAGCAGTACTTC.

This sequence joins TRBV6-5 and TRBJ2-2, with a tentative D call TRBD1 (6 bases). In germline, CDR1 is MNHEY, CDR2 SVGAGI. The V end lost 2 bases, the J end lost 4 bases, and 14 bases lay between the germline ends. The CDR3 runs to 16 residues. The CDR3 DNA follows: TGTGCCAGCAGTTACAACCGGGACATCCTCACCGGGGAGCTGTTTTTT. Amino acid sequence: CASSYNRDILTGELFF.

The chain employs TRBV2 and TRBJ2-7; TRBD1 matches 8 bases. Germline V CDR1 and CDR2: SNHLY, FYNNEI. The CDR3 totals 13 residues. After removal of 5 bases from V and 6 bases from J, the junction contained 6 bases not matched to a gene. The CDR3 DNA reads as TGTGCCAGCAGTACCGGGACAGGACGCGAGCAGTACTTC. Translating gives CASSTGTGREQYF.

CDR3 amino acids: CASGGQPQHF. CDR3 DNA: TGTGCCAGCGGAGGTCAGCCCCAGCATTTT. V is TRBV2 and J is TRBJ1-5; D not resolved. CDR1 is SNHLY, CDR2 FYNNEI, per germline. Between the trimmed V and J ends, which lost 8 bases and 6 bases, there was a span of 5 bases. The CDR3 has 10 residues.

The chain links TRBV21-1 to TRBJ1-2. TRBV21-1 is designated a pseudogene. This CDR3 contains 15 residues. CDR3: CASTGGRTCNYGYTF. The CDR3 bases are TGTGCCAGCACCGGAGGGCGGACTTGTAACTATGGCTACACCTTC.